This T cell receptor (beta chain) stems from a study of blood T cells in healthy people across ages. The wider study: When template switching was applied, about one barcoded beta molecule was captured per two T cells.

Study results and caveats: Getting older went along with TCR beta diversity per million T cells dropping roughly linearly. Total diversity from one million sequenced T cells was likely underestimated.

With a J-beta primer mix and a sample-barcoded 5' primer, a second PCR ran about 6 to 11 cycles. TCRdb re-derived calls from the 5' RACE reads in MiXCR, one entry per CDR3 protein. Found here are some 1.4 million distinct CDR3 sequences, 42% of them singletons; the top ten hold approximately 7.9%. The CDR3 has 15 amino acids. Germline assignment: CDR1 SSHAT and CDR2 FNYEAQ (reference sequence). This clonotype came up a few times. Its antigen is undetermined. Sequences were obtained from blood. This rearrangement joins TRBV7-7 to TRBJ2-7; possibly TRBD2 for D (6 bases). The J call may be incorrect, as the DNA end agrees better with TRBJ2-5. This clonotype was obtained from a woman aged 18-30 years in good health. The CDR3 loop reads CASSLSGGIPQTQYF. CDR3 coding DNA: TGTGCCAGCAGCTTATCGGGCGGGATTCCACAGACCCAGTACTTC.